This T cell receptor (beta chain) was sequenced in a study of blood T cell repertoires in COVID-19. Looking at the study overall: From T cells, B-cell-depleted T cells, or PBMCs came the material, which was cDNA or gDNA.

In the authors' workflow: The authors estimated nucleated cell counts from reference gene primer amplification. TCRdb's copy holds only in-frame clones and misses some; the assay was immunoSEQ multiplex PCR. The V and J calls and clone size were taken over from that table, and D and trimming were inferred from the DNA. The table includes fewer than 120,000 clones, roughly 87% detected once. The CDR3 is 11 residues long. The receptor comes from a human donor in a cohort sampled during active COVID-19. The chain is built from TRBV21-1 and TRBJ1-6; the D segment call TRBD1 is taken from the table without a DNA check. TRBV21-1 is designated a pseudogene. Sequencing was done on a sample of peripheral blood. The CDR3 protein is CASRGASPLHF. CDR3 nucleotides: TGTGCCAGCAGGGGGGCTTCACCCCTCCACTTT.